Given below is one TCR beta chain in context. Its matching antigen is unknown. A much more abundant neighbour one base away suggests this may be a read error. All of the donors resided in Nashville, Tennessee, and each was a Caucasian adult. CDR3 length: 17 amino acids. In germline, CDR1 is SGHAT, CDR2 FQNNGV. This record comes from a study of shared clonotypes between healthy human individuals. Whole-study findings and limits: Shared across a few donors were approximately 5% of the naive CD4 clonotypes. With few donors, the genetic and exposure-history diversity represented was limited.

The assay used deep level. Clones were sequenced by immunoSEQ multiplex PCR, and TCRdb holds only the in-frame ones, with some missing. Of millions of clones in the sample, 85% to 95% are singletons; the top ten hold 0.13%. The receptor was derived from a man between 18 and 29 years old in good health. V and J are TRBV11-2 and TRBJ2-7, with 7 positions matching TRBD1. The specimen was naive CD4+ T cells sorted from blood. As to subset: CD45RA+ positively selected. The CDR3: CAGSLDLGAGGSYEQYF. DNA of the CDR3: TGTGCCGGCAGCTTAGATTTAGGAGCAGGGGGCTCCTACGAGCAGTACTTC.